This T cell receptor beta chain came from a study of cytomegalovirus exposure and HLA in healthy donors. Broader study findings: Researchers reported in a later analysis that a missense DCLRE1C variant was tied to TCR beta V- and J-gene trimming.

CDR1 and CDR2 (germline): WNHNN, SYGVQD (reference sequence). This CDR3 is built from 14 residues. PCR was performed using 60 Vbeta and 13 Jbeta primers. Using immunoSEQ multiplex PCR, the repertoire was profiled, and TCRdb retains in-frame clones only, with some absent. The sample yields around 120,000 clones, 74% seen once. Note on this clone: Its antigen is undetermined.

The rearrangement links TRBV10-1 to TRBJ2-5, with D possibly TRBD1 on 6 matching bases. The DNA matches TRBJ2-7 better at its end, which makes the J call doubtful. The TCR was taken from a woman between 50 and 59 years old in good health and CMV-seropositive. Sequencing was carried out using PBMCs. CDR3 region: CASAPGTLSYEQYF. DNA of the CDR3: TGCGCCAGCGCGCCGGGGACACTCTCCTACGAGCAGTACTTC.